This is a list of T cell receptor beta chains from one sample in a study of T cells in Graves' hyperthyroidism and ophthalmopathy. Using its own MiXCR run on the multiplex PCR reads, TCRdb lists one record per CDR3 protein. The sample includes 350,000 to 400,000 distinct CDR3 sequences, less than 20% seen only once; the top ten take 35% to 45%. The sequencing sample was made of blood. The receptors stem from a man younger than 35 with Graves' ophthalmopathy. The CDR3 runs from the conserved cysteine through the conserved F or W. A D gene is named only where the DNA matches it firmly. Clone size is given for some rows only: seen once, a few or many times, or a class if the clone is expanded.

TRBV3-1	TRBD1	.	TRBJ2-5	CASSRYRGGVETQYF	TGTGCCAGCAGCCGCTACAGGGGTGGGGTGGAGACCCAGTACTTC
TRBV6-1	TRBD1	few	TRBJ2-2	CASSYATGIVGELFF	TGTGCCAGCAGTTATGCGACAGGGATCGTCGGGGAGCTGTTTTTT
TRBV19	.	.	TRBJ2-1	CASSYGGLYNEQFF	TGTGCCAGTAGTTACGGGGGGCTCTACAATGAGCAGTTCTTC
TRBV9	.	.	TRBJ2-3	CASSVTLASRTDTQYF	TGTGCCAGCAGCGTCACACTAGCCTCCCGGACAGATACGCAGTATTTT
TRBV7-2	.	many	TRBJ2-7	CASSSAFYEQYF	TGTGCCAGCAGCTCAGCCTTCTACGAGCAGTACTTC
TRBV20-1	TRBD2	.	TRBJ2-5	CSASAGTSGGAQYF	TGCAGTGCGTCAGCCGGGACTAGCGGGGGGGCCCAGTACTTC
TRBV6-1	TRBD1	once	TRBJ2-2	CASRDRGLNTGELFF	TGTGCCAGCAGGGACAGGGGGCTGAACACCGGGGAGCTGTTTTTT
TRBV10-3	.	few	TRBJ1-1	CAISSQGGTEAFF	TGTGCCATCAGTTCCCAGGGTGGCACTGAAGCTTTCTTT
TRBV19	.	.	TRBJ2-5	CASRQVGGQETQYF	TGTGCCAGTAGGCAGGTTGGGGGTCAAGAGACCCAGTACTTC
TRBV20-1	.	few	TRBJ2-2	CSAGEGVEPTGELFF	TGCAGTGCGGGAGAGGGCGTGGAGCCTACCGGGGAGCTGTTTTTT
TRBV28	.	few	TRBJ1-6	CASSSPWVGLHF	TGTGCCAGCAGTTCACCTTGGGTTGGCCTCCACTTT
TRBV5-1	.	many	TRBJ2-4	CASRTRQETDIQYF	TGCGCCAGCCGTACACGACAGGAGACGGACATTCAGTACTTC
TRBV12-3/TRBV12-4	TRBD2	.	TRBJ2-2	CASSETGTSGGAATGELFF	TGTGCCAGCAGCGAAACCGGGACTAGCGGGGGGGCCGCTACCGGGGAGCTGTTTTTT
TRBV2	TRBD1	many	TRBJ2-3	CASSSGTGRTDTQYF	TGTGCCAGCAGTTCCGGGACAGGACGCACAGATACGCAGTATTTT
TRBV7-8	.	many	TRBJ1-1	CASSFSTTVNTEAFF	TGTGCCAGCAGCTTCAGTACTACAGTGAACACTGAAGCTTTCTTT
TRBV7-9	TRBD2	.	TRBJ2-2	CASSFPGLAGGSGELFF	TGTGCCAGCAGCTTCCCGGGACTAGCGGGAGGGTCCGGGGAGCTGTTTTTT
TRBV18	.	many	TRBJ1-1	CASSPATRGRTEAFF	TGTGCCAGCTCACCTGCAACGAGGGGGAGGACTGAAGCTTTCTTT
TRBV19	.	.	TRBJ2-3	CASSIVVEGVIRSTDTQYF	TGTGCCAGTAGTATAGTCGTGGAGGGGGTGATTCGTAGCACAGATACGCAGTATTTT
TRBV6-1	TRBD1	many	TRBJ1-2	CASSGDRDFYGYTF	TGTGCCAGCAGTGGGGACAGGGATTTCTATGGCTACACCTTC
TRBV5-1	.	few	TRBJ2-7	CASSLSGAPLGEQYF	TGCGCCAGCAGCTTGTCAGGGGCGCCTTTAGGCGAGCAGTACTTC
TRBV12-5	TRBD2	many	TRBJ2-3	CASGLSSGGGTDTQYF	TGTGCTAGTGGACTTTCTAGCGGGGGGGGCACAGATACGCAGTATTTT
TRBV2	.	few	TRBJ2-7	CASSDGAPRGYEQYF	TGTGCCAGCAGTGACGGGGCCCCCCGGGGCTACGAGCAGTACTTC
TRBV2	.	few	TRBJ1-5	CASSEATGDQPQHF	TGTGCCAGCAGCGAGGCCACGGGCGATCAGCCCCAGCATTTT
TRBV7-9	.	many	TRBJ2-5	CASSFGGDETQYF	TGTGCCAGCAGCTTTGGAGGGGACGAGACCCAGTACTTC
TRBV24-1	.	many	TRBJ2-2	CATSDPLLNTGELFF	TGTGCCACCAGTGATCCCTTGTTGAACACCGGGGAGCTGTTTTTT
TRBV7-9	TRBD1	many	TRBJ2-1	CASSQRQGATNEQFF	TGTGCCAGCAGCCAACGACAGGGGGCGACCAATGAGCAGTTCTTC
TRBV3-1	.	few	TRBJ2-2	CASSQDWGAGELFF	TGTGCCAGCAGCCAAGATTGGGGGGCCGGGGAGCTGTTTTTT
TRBV6-1	.	few	TRBJ1-4	CASKPGAGEKLFF	TGTGCCAGCAAACCAGGGGCTGGCGAAAAACTGTTTTTT
TRBV29-1	TRBD1	few	TRBJ1-1	CSVIRTGLDTEAFF	TGCAGCGTGATCCGGACAGGGCTGGACACTGAAGCTTTCTTT
TRBV6-2/TRBV6-3	.	.	TRBJ1-4	CASSNTEKLFF	TGTGCCAGCAGCAACACTGAAAAACTGTTTTTT
TRBV29-1	.	.	TRBJ1-5	CSVESGPGGPQHF	TGCAGCGTTGAATCAGGCCCGGGGGGGCCCCAGCATTTT
TRBV9	TRBD2	many	TRBJ2-1	CASSYGGGGGNEQFF	TGTGCCAGCAGCTACGGCGGGGGCGGGGGGAATGAGCAGTTCTTC
TRBV28	TRBD2	.	TRBJ2-5	CASSLLQLANRETQYF	TGTGCCAGCAGTTTATTGCAACTAGCGAACCGAGAGACCCAGTACTTC
TRBV2	.	many	TRBJ2-2	CASSAVSIRNGELFF	TGTGCCAGCAGTGCGGTTTCGATACGAAACGGGGAGCTGTTTTTT
TRBV7-9	.	medium-sized	TRBJ2-7	CASSLDPGATYEQYF	TGTGCCAGCAGCTTAGATCCAGGCGCCACCTACGAGCAGTACTTC
TRBV11-2	.	many	TRBJ2-1	CASSSTDSSSYNEQFF	TGTGCCAGCAGCTCGACAGACAGTAGCTCCTACAATGAGCAGTTCTTC
TRBV28	.	many	TRBJ1-1	CASTRSVGGPTEAFF	TGTGCCAGCACACGGTCCGTGGGGGGGCCTACTGAAGCTTTCTTT
TRBV20-1	.	many	TRBJ2-5	CSAPRGKETQYF	TGCAGTGCTCCGAGGGGGAAGGAGACCCAGTACTTC
TRBV10-2	TRBD1	few	TRBJ2-2	CASSSQGASTGELFF	TGCGCCAGCAGTTCCCAGGGGGCATCGACCGGGGAGCTGTTTTTT
TRBV5-6	.	few	TRBJ1-2	CASSLGPWGGTSTYGYTF	TGTGCCAGCAGCTTGGGTCCCTGGGGAGGGACGTCTACCTATGGCTACACCTTC
TRBV7-8	.	many	TRBJ2-7	CASSWEVTYEQYF	TGTGCCAGCAGCTGGGAGGTAACCTACGAGCAGTACTTC
TRBV24-1	.	many	TRBJ2-3	CATSEQGTSTDTQYF	TGTGCCACCAGTGAACAGGGGACTAGCACAGATACGCAGTATTTT
TRBV18	TRBD2	.	TRBJ2-1	CASSPISGGWNEQFF	TGTGCCAGCTCACCAATCAGCGGGGGCTGGAATGAGCAGTTCTTC
TRBV3-1	.	many	TRBJ2-7	CASSQDGYLDEQYF	TGTGCCAGCAGCCAAGATGGGTACTTGGACGAGCAGTACTTC
TRBV6-1	.	many	TRBJ2-3	CASSADGSGTDTQYF	TGTGCCAGCAGCGCCGACGGGTCCGGCACAGATACGCAGTATTTT
TRBV13	TRBD1	many	TRBJ2-1	CASSFLRQGDNEQFF	TGTGCCAGCAGCTTTCTGAGACAGGGAGACAATGAGCAGTTCTTC
TRBV4-1	.	few	TRBJ2-6	CASSQDLRVSGANVLTF	TGCGCCAGCAGCCAAGATCTACGGGTCTCTGGGGCCAACGTCCTGACTTTC
TRBV4-2	.	.	TRBJ2-4	CASSQDVYSVQYF	TGTGCCAGCAGCCAAGATGTGTATAGTGTTCAGTACTTC
TRBV28	TRBD1	many	TRBJ1-2	CASSHGTANYGYTF	TGTGCCAGCAGCCATGGGACAGCTAACTATGGCTACACCTTC
TRBV12-3/TRBV12-4	.	many	TRBJ1-1	CASNLMGGTEAFF	TGTGCCAGCAACTTGATGGGGGGCACTGAAGCTTTCTTT
TRBV12-3/TRBV12-4	.	.	TRBJ1-2	CASSSARGITGYGYTF	TGTGCCAGCAGTTCCGCAAGGGGGATCACTGGCTATGGCTACACCTTC
TRBV6-1	TRBD1	.	TRBJ1-3	CASSEAQGTGGNTIYF	TGTGCCAGCAGTGAAGCTCAAGGGACAGGGGGAAACACCATATATTTT
TRBV6-1	TRBD1	.	TRBJ1-5	CASSERDRDNQPQHF	TGTGCCAGCAGTGAAAGGGACAGGGATAATCAGCCCCAGCATTTT
TRBV5-4	.	.	TRBJ2-7	CASSPAGGKYEQYF	TGTGCCAGCAGCCCGGCAGGAGGGAAATACGAGCAGTACTTC
TRBV27	.	many	TRBJ1-2	CASSPERAFLNYGYTF	TGTGCCAGCAGCCCAGAGAGGGCTTTTCTTAACTATGGCTACACCTTC